This TCR beta chain derives from a study of shared clonotypes between healthy human individuals. Each replicate PCR on the sorted subsets used around 200 ng DNA (around 30,000 T cell genomes). Profiled with immunoSEQ multiplex PCR; TCRdb holds only in-frame clones, not every one. The table records roughly 640,000 clones, about 74% of them present only once. V shed 4 bases, J shed 5 bases, and the junction held 9 bases outside the gene matches. Germline V CDR1 and CDR2: SQVTM, ANQGSEA. The CDR3 spans 15 residues. The V gene is TRBV29-1, the J gene TRBJ2-1; 9 bases fit TRBD2. Sequenced input: memory CD4+ T cells sorted from blood. The subset here: CD45RA-negative fraction. The sequence derives from a woman under 40 in good health. In nucleotides, the CDR3 is TGCAGCGTTGTTTGGTTACTAGCGGGCGACAATGAGCAGTTCTTC. Translating gives CSVVWLLAGDNEQFF.